This T cell receptor (beta chain) was retrieved from a study of OX40 agonist ivuxolimab in advanced cancers. Study-wide background: Dose-escalation patients suffered from hepatocellular carcinoma, melanoma, renal cell or head and neck cancer. Of the participants, 40% had some prior anti-PD-1, anti-PD-L1 or anti-CTLA-4 therapy, which was allowed. Findings of the study overall: The study found that CD8+ T cells averaged more expanded clones than CD4+.

V dropped 2 bases and J dropped 13 bases, with 18 bases sitting between them. CDR3 length equals 14 residues. Germline CDR1 is MNHNS and CDR2 is SASEGT. Some clones are missing from TCRdb's copy, which holds only in-frame ones; the method was immunoSEQ multiplex PCR. This sample has more than 60,000 clones, with roughly 80% found just once. A note on this clone: Antigen: not known.

The receptor comes from an adult with an advanced solid tumor such as melanoma, head and neck, liver or kidney cancer. The rearrangement links TRBV6-1 to TRBJ2-1; D may be TRBD2 (6 bases). The sample was CD4+ or CD8+ T cells sorted from blood, taken in a trial of the OX40 agonist ivuxolimab. Here the CDR3 reads CASSETSGVRSQFF. DNA for the CDR3: TGTGCCAGCAGTGAAACATCGGGGGTTCGGTCACAGTTCTTC.